This T cell receptor beta chain came from a study of blood T cell repertoires in COVID-19. Overall study context: Whether acute or convalescent, the COVID-19 samples came from the United States, Italy and Spain. T cells, B-cell-depleted T cells, or PBMCs provided the cDNA or gDNA that served as material.

As handled by the study authors: How many nucleated cells were present was estimated from reference gene primer amplification. Using immunoSEQ multiplex PCR, the repertoire was profiled, and TCRdb retains in-frame clones only, with some absent. The V and J calls and the clone size are those of that table, but D and trimming were determined from the DNA. Here the sample spans 150,000 or so clones, about nine tenths being singletons. This clone was counted a few times. The CDR3 totals 14 residues. Germline assignment: CDR1 MDHEN and CDR2 SYDVKM. J lost 3 bases, V lost 7 bases, and 6 bases had no gene match.

This receptor was taken from a middle-aged woman who had been exposed to COVID-19. Sequenced sample: PBMCs or T cells enriched from blood (not recorded which). V usage is TRBV28 and J usage is TRBJ2-7; 10 nucleotides match TRBD1. The CDR3 is CASKAGTGVYEQYF. For the CDR3, the DNA is TGTGCCAGCAAGGCCGGGACAGGGGTCTACGAGCAGTACTTC.